The next 2 T cell receptor beta chains were all read from a single sample in a study of shared clonotypes between healthy human individuals. Profiled with immunoSEQ multiplex PCR; TCRdb holds only in-frame clones, not every one. The table lists around 700,000 clones, about three quarters of them singletons. The source material was memory CD4+ T cells sorted from blood. The subset denotes: CD45RA-negative fraction. The receptors were gathered from a woman aged 25 to 39 in good health.

The chain recombines TRBV27 with TRBJ2-2; the D is unclear. Per the germline V gene, CDR1 is MNHEY and CDR2 is SMNVEV (reference sequence). V gave up 3 bases and J gave up 1 base, with 12 bases separating them. This CDR3 has 16 residues. The CDR3 DNA is TGTGCCAGCAGTTTTGGGTCCGTTGTGAACACCGGGGAGCTGTTTTTT. Its protein product is CASSFGSVVNTGELFF.

The genes are TRBV30 and TRBJ2-2; weak D call: TRBD2 (6 bases). This CDR3 has 15 amino acids. V was pared by 0 bases and J by 7 bases, with 15 bases between. Germline CDR1 reads GTSNPN; CDR2 reads SVGIG (reference sequence). This CDR3 is CAWSVDGGRIGELFF. The CDR3 nucleotides read TGTGCCTGGAGTGTTGACGGGGGACGGATCGGGGAGCTGTTTTTT.